This record looks at one T cell receptor beta chain sequence and its context. Its antigen remains unidentified. Each CDR3 protein is one row after TCRdb ran MiXCR on the RT-PCR reads. The sample contains more than 400,000 distinct CDR3 sequences, approximately 10% of which appear only once. This CDR3 has 17 amino acids. Trimming cost V 1 base and J 0 bases, with 13 bases left between them. Germline CDR1 LGHNA, CDR2 YNFKEQ. This record belongs to a study of response to subunit inactivated influenza vaccine. General study points: Authors suggested each seasonal flu vaccination may recruit only limited numbers of new T cells.

This TCR came from a man aged 50-60 years who received an inactivated influenza vaccine. The V call is TRBV4-2, the J call TRBJ2-1; D remains ambiguous. Sequences were derived from PBMCs from blood, sampled roughly 46 days after vaccination. The CDR3 spells CASSQVNLLSSYNEQFF. CDR3 coding DNA: TGTGCCAGCAGCCAAGTTAACCTTCTTAGCTCCTACAATGAGCAGTTCTTC.